This TCR beta chain was sequenced in a study of blood T cells in healthy people across ages. The study's findings and limits: In the absence of known donor CMV status, changes in expanded clonotypes were possibly confounded.

PCR was performed a second time for roughly 7 to 12 cycles using a sample-barcoded 5' primer and a J-beta primer mix. TCRdb reanalysed the 5' RACE reads using MiXCR and keeps one entry per CDR3 protein. The sample consists of under 2,000,000 distinct CDR3 sequences, 40% to 55% of them appearing once. Healthy Caucasian individuals from Russia aged about 6 to 95 served as donors. Drawing of peripheral blood yielded about 10 milliliters from each donor. Per sample, at least 6 micrograms of total RNA were extracted. With 1 base removed from V and 4 bases from J, the gap between germline ends came to 14 bases. Per the germline V gene, CDR1 is DFQATT and CDR2 is SNEGSKA (reference sequence). The length of the CDR3 is 15 residues. In its sample, this clonotype was seen a few times. What it recognizes is unknown.

The chain has TRBV20-1 and TRBJ1-5, with D perhaps matching TRBD1 (6 bases). The TCR comes from a woman between 40 and 55 years old in good health. Specimen: blood. CDR3 residues: CSARGTAGSNQPQHF. In DNA, the CDR3 is TGCAGTGCTAGAGGGACAGCCGGGTCAAATCAGCCCCAGCATTTT.